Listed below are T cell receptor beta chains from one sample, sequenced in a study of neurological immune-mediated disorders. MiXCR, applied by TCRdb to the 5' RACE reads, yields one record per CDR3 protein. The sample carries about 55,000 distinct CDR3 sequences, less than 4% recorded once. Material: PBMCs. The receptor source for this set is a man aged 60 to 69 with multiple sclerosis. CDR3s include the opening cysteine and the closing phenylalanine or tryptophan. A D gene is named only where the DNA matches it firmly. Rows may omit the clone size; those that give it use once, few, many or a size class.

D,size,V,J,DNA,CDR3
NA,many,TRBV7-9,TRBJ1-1,TGTGCCAGCAGCTTATTGGGGGTGGGGACTGAAGCTTTCTTT,CASSLLGVGTEAFF
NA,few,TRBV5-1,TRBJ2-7,TGCGCCAGCAGCCGTGGGAACTACGAGCAGTACTTC,CASSRGNYEQYF
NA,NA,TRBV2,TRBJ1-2,TGTGCCAGCAGGGCAGGGGTTGGTTACGGTGGCTACACCTTC,CASRAGVGYGGYTF
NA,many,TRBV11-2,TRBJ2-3,TGTGCCAGCAGCAACCCCCCGGCAGATACGCAGTATTTT,CASSNPPADTQYF
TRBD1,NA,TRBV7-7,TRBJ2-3,TGTGCCAGCAGCTTAGTTATGGGGACTATGGGACAGGGGTACAGTAATACGCAGTATTTT,CASSLVMGTMGQGYSNTQYF
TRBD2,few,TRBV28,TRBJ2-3,TGTGCCAGCAGTTTAACTCTATGGTGGCGGGGGGTCACAGATACGCAGTATTTT,CASSLTLWWRGVTDTQYF
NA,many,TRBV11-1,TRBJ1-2,TGTGCCAGCAGCTTAGCGGCTGGGAACTATGGCTACACCTTC,CASSLAAGNYGYTF
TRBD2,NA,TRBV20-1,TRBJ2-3,TGCAGTGCCGATGGGACTAGCGGGGGGAGGGATACGCAGTATTTT,CSADGTSGGRDTQYF
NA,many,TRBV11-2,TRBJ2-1,TGTGCCAGCAGCTTCGGTCTCCGTAGCGATTCAATGAGGTATGAGCAGTTCTTC,CASSFGLRSDSMRYEQFF
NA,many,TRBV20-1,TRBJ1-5,TGCAGTGCTATCGACAGTTTAAGCAATCAGCCCCAGCATTTT,CSAIDSLSNQPQHF
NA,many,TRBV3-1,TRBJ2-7,TGTGCCAGCAGCGGTAAGAGGAGGACCTACGAGCAGTACTTC,CASSGKRRTYEQYF
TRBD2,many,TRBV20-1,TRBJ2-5,TGCAGTGCTAGAGGGCTAGCGGGAGTTTATGAGACCCAGTACTTC,CSARGLAGVYETQYF
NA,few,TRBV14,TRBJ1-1,TGTGCCAGCAGCGGGACACCGAACACTGAAGCTTTCTTT,CASSGTPNTEAFF
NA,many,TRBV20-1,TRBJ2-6,TGCAGTGCCAGAGGTCCAGGGGCTGGGGCCAACGTCCTGACTTTC,CSARGPGAGANVLTF
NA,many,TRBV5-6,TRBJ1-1,TGTGCCAGCAGCTTGGCGACCGGACAGAACACTGAAGCTTTCTTT,CASSLATGQNTEAFF
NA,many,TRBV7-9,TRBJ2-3,TGTGCCAGCAGCACAACAGATACGCAGTATTTT,CASSTTDTQYF
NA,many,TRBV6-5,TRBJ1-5,TGTGCCAGCAGTTACGGACAGTTCAATCAGCCCCAGCATTTT,CASSYGQFNQPQHF
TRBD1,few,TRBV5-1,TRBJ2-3,TGCGCCACCGGACAGGGGTCTGGCACAGATACGCAGTATTTT,CATGQGSGTDTQYF
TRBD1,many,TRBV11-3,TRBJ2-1,TGTGCCAGCAGCTTACGGACAGGGAATAATGAGCAGTTCTTC,CASSLRTGNNEQFF
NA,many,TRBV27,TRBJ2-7,TGTGCCAGCAGCTACGGGTTAGGGGCCGAGCAGTACTTC,CASSYGLGAEQYF
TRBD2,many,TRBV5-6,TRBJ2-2,TGTGCCAGCAGTTGGGGAGGGAACGAGCTGTTTTTT,CASSWGGNELFF
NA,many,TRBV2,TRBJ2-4,TGTGCCAGCAGCGGCCCCCGAAACATTCAGTACTTC,CASSGPRNIQYF
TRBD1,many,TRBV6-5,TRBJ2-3,TGTGCCAGCAGTCCCGGCCTCAGGGGGCCAGGCACAGATACGCAGTATTTT,CASSPGLRGPGTDTQYF
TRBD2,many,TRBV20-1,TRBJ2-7,TGCAGTGCCGGGGGGGCCCTTAGCTCCTACGAGCAGTACTTC,CSAGGALSSYEQYF
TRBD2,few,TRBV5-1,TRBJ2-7,TGCGCCAGCAGATTCGCGGCGGGGGGTCTCTACGAGCAGTACTTC,CASRFAAGGLYEQYF
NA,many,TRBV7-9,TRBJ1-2,TGTGCCAGCAGTCTCACCGGGACTGGCTATGGCTACACCTTC,CASSLTGTGYGYTF
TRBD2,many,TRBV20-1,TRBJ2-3,TGCAGTGCTCCCCGGGCGGGAGTCGTAGATACGCAGTATTTT,CSAPRAGVVDTQYF
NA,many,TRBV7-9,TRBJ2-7,TGTGCCAGCAGCTCGGACTCGACCAACTACGAGCAGTACTTC,CASSSDSTNYEQYF
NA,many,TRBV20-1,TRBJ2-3,TGCAGTGCTAGAGTGGGATACACAGATACGCAGTATTTT,CSARVGYTDTQYF
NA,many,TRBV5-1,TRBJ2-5,TGCGCCAGCAGCTTCAGGCCAGATCGGGTCGTGGAGACCCAGTACTTC,CASSFRPDRVVETQYF
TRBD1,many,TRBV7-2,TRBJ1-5,TGTGCCAGCAGCTTACAACCACCGGACAGGGGGCATCAGCCCCAGCATTTT,CASSLQPPDRGHQPQHF
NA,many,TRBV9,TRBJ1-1,TGTGCCAGCAGCCGGGACGCGGGGATCAACACTGAAGCTTTCTTT,CASSRDAGINTEAFF
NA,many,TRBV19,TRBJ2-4,TGTGCCAGTCAAGACTGGGCCAAAAACATTCAGTACTTC,CASQDWAKNIQYF
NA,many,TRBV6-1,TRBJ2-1,TGTGCCAGCAGTCCGGGACGGTCGGGGTCCTACAATGAGCAGTTCTTC,CASSPGRSGSYNEQFF
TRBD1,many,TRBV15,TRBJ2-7,TGTGCCACCAGCAGAGCTGGGACAGCCCACGAGCAGTACTTC,CATSRAGTAHEQYF
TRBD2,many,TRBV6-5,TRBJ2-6,TGTGCCTCGGGGGGGGGATTTGGGGCCAACGTCCTGACTTTC,CASGGGFGANVLTF
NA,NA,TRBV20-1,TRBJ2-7,TGCAGTGCCCACATCGCCGAGGAGGGCGAGCAGTACTTC,CSAHIAEEGEQYF
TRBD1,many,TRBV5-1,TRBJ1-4,TGCGCCAGCAGCTCGGGGACAGCTAATGAAAAACTGTTTTTT,CASSSGTANEKLFF
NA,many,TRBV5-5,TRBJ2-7,TGTGCCAGCAGCCCTTCAGGGATAATGGTTAGTTACGAGCAGTACTTC,CASSPSGIMVSYEQYF
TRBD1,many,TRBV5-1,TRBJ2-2,TGCGCCAGCAGCGTCGGAACAGGGGGCGACACCGGGGAGCTGTTTTTT,CASSVGTGGDTGELFF
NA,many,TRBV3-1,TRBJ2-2,TGTGCCAGCAGTTACAGGAAGACGAACACCGGGGAGCTGTTTTTT,CASSYRKTNTGELFF
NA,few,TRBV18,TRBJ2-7,TGTGCCAGCTCACCACCTTCCAGGGATCAGTACTTC,CASSPPSRDQYF
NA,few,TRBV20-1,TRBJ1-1,TGCAGTGCTAGATCTTTCGTAGAAGCTTTCTTT,CSARSFVEAFF
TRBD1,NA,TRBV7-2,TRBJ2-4,TGTGCCAGCAGCCAAAACTTCCGGGACAGGGGAAAAAACATTCAGTACTTC,CASSQNFRDRGKNIQYF
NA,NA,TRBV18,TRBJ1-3,TGTGCCAGCTCACCATCGGCAGCTAGTAACACCATATATTTT,CASSPSAASNTIYF